The 19 T cell receptor beta chains reported below all come from one sample, sequenced in a study of cytomegalovirus exposure and HLA in healthy donors (TCRdb year 2017). Receptors were amplified or captured by the immunoSEQ multiplex PCR assay. For the multiplex PCR, a mixture combining 60 forward primers for TCR Vbeta segments and 13 reverse primers for TCR Jbeta segments was used. TCRdb took over this immuneACCESS table, retaining in-frame rearrangements with V and J assigned. Such tables are incomplete; in checked studies, under half of the missing clones stem from an unresolved V gene, and the remainder is unexplained. The sample table records 100,000 to 150,000 clones; over 70% of these occur just once. Of the sample, roughly 3% is held by the ten largest clones. Sequencing was carried out using PBMCs. These receptors were collected from a woman between 45 and 65 years old in good health and CMV-seronegative.

This clone has only a few counts. The chain carries TRBV2 and TRBJ2-1, with D possibly TRBD2 on 6 matching bases. The CDR3 is made up of 13 amino acids. Germline V gene lookup returns CDR1 SNHLY and CDR2 FYNNEI. V was clipped by 6 bases and J by 4 bases, with 10 bases between them. The CDR3 here is CASSFRGYNEQFF. CDR3 in DNA: TGTGCCAGCAGCTTCCGGGGGTACAATGAGCAGTTCTTC.

V is TRBV7-2 and J is TRBJ2-5; TRBD2 agrees at 8 bases. With 6 bases clipped from V and 5 bases from J, the junction kept 17 bases outside the gene matches. CDR1 and CDR2 from the germline V gene are SGHTA and FQGNSA. The CDR3 loop spans 17 amino acids. DNA of the CDR3: TGTGCCAGCAGAAAATCGGTCTTCGGGAGGGCCTATGAGACCCAGTACTTC. Protein: CASRKSVFGRAYETQYF.

About this clone itself: The junction differs from germline at one of its ends, possibly a read error. The same CDR3 can be traced to other DNA sequences in this sample. The chain carries TRBV6-6 and TRBJ2-6; a possible D gene is TRBD2 (7 bases). CDR1 is MNHNY, CDR2 SVGAGI, per germline (reference sequence). CDR3 length: 16 residues. In DNA, the CDR3 is TGTGCCAGCAGTTACTCCGGGGGGCGTGGGGCCAACGTCCTGACCTTC. Translated: CASSYSGGRGANVLTF.

This clone was observed a single time. The CDR3 coding sequence is TGTGCCAGTAGTCCTGACGCGGGTAATGAGCAGTTCTTC. Residues: CASSPDAGNEQFF. The J gene is TRBJ2-1, the V gene TRBV19, with D possibly being TRBD2 (5 bases). Trimming cost V 5 bases and J 7 bases, with 12 bases left between them. Germline values: CDR1 LNHDA, CDR2 SQIVND (reference sequence). The CDR3 contains 13 residues.

This clone was found a few times. The V gene is TRBV4-3, the J gene TRBJ2-5; the D gene is possibly TRBD2 (5 bases). CDR1 is LGHNA, CDR2 YSLEER, per germline. The CDR3 has 16 amino acids. Trimming stripped 4 bases from V and 1 base from J, with 16 bases between. CDR3 nucleotides: TGCGCCAGCAGCCCCCGACCGATCCGGGGCCAAGAGACCCAGTACTTC. It yields the protein CASSPRPIRGQETQYF.

The V and J genes are TRBV15 and TRBJ2-7; possible D gene TRBD1, 5 bases. The CDR3 has 14 residues. Germline V lookup: CDR1 LNHNV, CDR2 YYDKDF (reference sequence). V dropped 4 bases and J dropped 2 bases, with 12 bases sitting between them. As DNA, the CDR3 is TGTGCCACCAGCACGGCAGGGTCAACCTACGAGCAGTACTTC. Residues: CATSTAGSTYEQYF.

The chain links TRBV18 to TRBJ2-7; 8 positions agree with TRBD2. The CDR3 contains 15 residues. The germline gives CDR1 KGHSH, CDR2 LQKENI. With V trimmed by 0 bases and J by 6 bases, 7 bases remained unmatched. CDR3 region: CASSPPGLVHLEQYF. The CDR3 DNA reads TGTGCCAGCTCACCACCGGGACTAGTCCATCTCGAGCAGTACTTC.

The J gene is TRBJ1-2, the V gene TRBV2, with 7 bases fitting TRBD1. The CDR3 loop spans 13 amino acids. From germline, CDR1 is SNHLY and CDR2 FYNNEI. Losses at the gene ends were 6 bases for V and 4 bases for J; bases not matched to a gene: 5. CDR3 in amino acids: CASRVAGGYGYTF. The CDR3 DNA sequence: TGTGCCAGCAGGGTTGCAGGGGGCTATGGCTACACCTTC.

The CDR3 here is CASSLEVMNTEAFF. The DNA of the CDR3 is TGTGCCAGCAGCTTAGAGGTCATGAACACTGAAGCTTTCTTT. The chain recombines TRBV7-3 with TRBJ1-1; D unclear. The CDR3 is 14 residues long. V was cut by 2 bases and J by 0 bases, with 7 bases left in between. Germline V CDR1 and CDR2: SGHTA, FQGTGA. Supplemented by reference TRBV7-3 and TRBJ1-1, the full variable domain reads GAGVSQTPSNKVTEKGKYVELRCDPISGHTALYWYRQSLGQGPEFLIYFQGTGAADDSGLPNDRFFAVRPEGSVSTLKIQRTERGDSAVYLCASSLEVMNTEAFFGQGTRLTVV.

The chain is built from TRBV12-5 and TRBJ1-3; TRBD1 might be the D (5 bases). The CDR3 length is 16 residues. V was cut by 1 base and J by 0 bases, with 10 bases left in between. In germline, CDR1 is LGHNT, CDR2 FRNRAP. This CDR3 reads CASGLGAGNSGNTIYF. The CDR3 region has the DNA TGTGCTAGTGGTTTGGGGGCAGGGAACTCTGGAAACACCATATATTTT.

V is TRBV10-3 and J is TRBJ2-7; 7 bases line up with TRBD2. CDR1 ENHRY and CDR2 SYGVKD come from the germline V gene. V lost 8 bases, J lost 2 bases, and 6 bases stayed unmatched. The CDR3 has 13 residues. The CDR3, as DNA: TGTGCCATCCGTGGGACTACAACCTACGAGCAGTACTTC. It codes for CAIRGTTTYEQYF.

The J gene is TRBJ2-7, the V gene TRBV30; D is unresolved. V dropped 3 bases and J dropped 0 bases, with 15 bases sitting between them. The CDR3 spans 15 residues. Germline V gene sequence: CDR1 GTSNPN, CDR2 SVGIG (reference sequence). The DNA of the CDR3 is TGTGCCTGGAGAAGAGCTGGTCTTAGCTCCTACGAGCAGTACTTC. Translated: CAWRRAGLSSYEQYF.

This sequence joins TRBV18 and TRBJ1-1; D unclear. The CDR3 sequence is 13 residues long. Germline V gives CDR1 KGHSH, CDR2 LQKENI. V was cut by 3 bases and J by 1 base, with 6 bases left in between. CDR3 nucleotides: TGTGCCAGCTCACCTGAGGGGAACACTGAAGCTTTCTTT. Translation gives CASSPEGNTEAFF.

This rearrangement joins TRBV10-3 to TRBJ2-1; 10 bases are shared with TRBD2. The CDR3 spans 14 residues. Germline assignment: CDR1 ENHRY and CDR2 SYGVKD. V shed 6 bases, J shed 2 bases, and the junction held 1 base outside the gene matches. CDR3 region: CAISGLAAYNEQFF. CDR3 nucleotide sequence: TGTGCCATCAGCGGACTAGCGGCCTACAATGAGCAGTTCTTC.

The J gene is TRBJ2-7, the V gene TRBV5-4; 8 bases fit TRBD1. There are 13 residues in the CDR3. V shed 3 bases and J 6 bases; nucleotides not matched to a gene: 5. Germline assignment: CDR1 SGHNT and CDR2 YYREEE (reference sequence). CDR3 amino acids: CASSSLRGREQYF. The CDR3 DNA follows: TGTGCCAGCAGCTCCCTCAGGGGGCGCGAGCAGTACTTC.

The V gene is TRBV30, the J gene TRBJ2-1; TRBD2 aligns across 8 bases. Germline assignment: CDR1 GTSNPN and CDR2 SVGIG (reference sequence). The CDR3 is 16 residues long. V lost 0 bases to trimming and J lost 7 bases; unmatched junction nucleotides: 11. The CDR3 loop is CAWSVGWGGRKNEQFF. CDR3 in DNA: TGTGCCTGGAGTGTGGGGTGGGGCGGGAGGAAGAATGAGCAGTTCTTC.

The J gene is TRBJ2-7, the V gene TRBV5-1; a weak D match, TRBD2 (6 bases). Germline V lookup: CDR1 SGHRS, CDR2 YFSETQ. The ends were cut back, 8 bases at V and 7 bases at J, with 19 bases in the middle. This CDR3 is 13 amino acids long. CDR3 sequence reads: CASTIGRTTEQYF. The CDR3 DNA follows: TGCGCCAGTACAATCGGGAGAACCACAGAGCAGTACTTC.

This clone was observed once. The chain is built from TRBV28 and TRBJ2-1, with a weak D call TRBD1 (5 bases). This CDR3 contains 16 residues. CDR1 and CDR2 from the germline V gene are MDHEN and SYDVKM. V dropped 2 bases and J dropped 7 bases, with 18 bases sitting between them. The DNA for the CDR3 is TGTGCCAGCAGTTTAGCTGGGGCAGGGTTTACGAATGAGCAGTTCTTC. It encodes CASSLAGAGFTNEQFF.

The genes are TRBV6-1 and TRBJ1-1; tentatively, D is TRBD1 (5 bases). CDR1 is MNHNS and CDR2 is SASEGT in the germline V gene. Trimming took 6 bases from V and 8 from J, leaving 19 bases between them. The CDR3 has 14 amino acids. The DNA of the CDR3 is TGTGCCAGCAGAGAGGTTAGGGGCCAGGCGGAAGCTTTCTTT. It translates to CASREVRGQAEAFF.